This T cell receptor beta chain was documented in a study of human T cells and chemical hapten exposure. The wider study: DPC (0.01%) was patch tested on the upper back and read at 6 days.

In this sample, this clonotype turned up many times. Time point in this sample: patch test 2, 6 weeks after DPC sensitization. Documented treatment: therapeutic diphenylcyclopropenone sensitization with weekly scalp DPC. Sample donors consisted of patients with alopecia, aged 18 to 70 years, who were suitable for DPC. A single record per CDR3 protein comes from TCRdb applying MiXCR to the RACE reads. The data hold 25,000 to 30,000 distinct CDR3 sequences, with around 10% observed a single time. Germline CDR1 and CDR2: DFQATT and SNEGSKA (reference sequence). The CDR3 contains 14 residues. The genes are TRBV20-1 and TRBJ2-3, with 16 bases that match TRBD2. The TCR comes from a man aged 25-40 years with alopecia areata. Some clones in this sample may be carry-over from other donors' samples. This specimen was whole blood, taken in connection with sensitization to the hapten diphenylcyclopropenone (DPC). The CDR3 DNA follows: TGCGCGGGACTAGCGGGAGGGCCGACAGATACGCAGTATTTT. Translating gives CAGLAGGPTDTQYF.